Detailed here is one TCR beta chain. Its antigen is currently unknown. These data belong to a study of type 1 regulatory T cells. The wider study: This in vitro CD4 product, T-allo10, is enriched for Tr1 cells and alloantigen-specific.

TCRdb reanalysed the reads using MiXCR and keeps one entry per CDR3 protein. The data contain 60,000 to 80,000 distinct CDR3 sequences, about three fifths of them singletons. Germline values: CDR1 MNHEY, CDR2 SVGAGI. The CDR3 spans 17 residues. The V segment lost 6 bases and the J segment 5 bases; nucleotides outside the gene matches: 15. The graft donor-derived T-allo10 cells reportedly recognize host alloantigens, are anergic, and suppress alloantigen-specifically. The J gene is TRBJ2-3, the V gene TRBV6-5; 9 positions agree with TRBD2. Sample: cultured T cells, either the whole culture or a sorted T cell fraction (not recorded which). Subset specified: Tr1-enriched cell product generated in vitro against host alloantigens. The receptor was isolated from a human donor in good health. The CDR3 coding sequence is TGTGCCAGCAGACCTGGGACTAGCTGGAATAGAATAGATACGCAGTATTTT. Protein sequence: CASRPGTSWNRIDTQYF.